The 20 T cell receptor beta chains below all came from one sample that was sequenced in a study of blood T cell repertoires in COVID-19. Assay: immunoSEQ multiplex PCR; the TCRdb copy retains only in-frame clones and omits some. The sample yields about 160,000 clones, around 83% seen once. The sample taken for sequencing was peripheral blood. The receptors shown here come from a woman between 50 and 59 years old with COVID-19, enrolled during active disease.

The V and J genes are TRBV11-2 and TRBJ2-2, with TRBD1 matching over 9 bases. This CDR3 is 15 amino acids long. CDR1 is SGHAT and CDR2 is FQNNGV in the germline V gene. Trimming removed 2 bases from V and 7 bases from J; junction bases left unmatched: 5. The DNA for the CDR3 is TGTGCCAGCAGCTTAATGGGACAGGGAATCGGGGAGCTGTTTTTT. As protein: CASSLMGQGIGELFF.

This chain links TRBV28 with TRBJ2-2; 8 bases line up with TRBD1. The CDR3 spans 16 residues. Trimming cost V 3 bases and J 4 bases; bases outside gene matches: 7. Looked up from germline, CDR1 is MDHEN and CDR2 is SYDVKM. The DNA of the CDR3 is TGTGCCAGCAGTTTGTCGACAGGGGTACTCACCGGGGAGCTGTTTTTT. This translates into CASSLSTGVLTGELFF.

The J gene is TRBJ1-1, the V gene TRBV7-9; a weak D match, TRBD1 (6 bases). The CDR3 has 12 amino acids. The ends were cut back, 5 bases at V and 11 bases at J, with 15 bases in the middle. CDR1 SEHNR and CDR2 FQNEAQ come from the germline V gene (reference sequence). CDR3 sequence: CASSQGTPLAFF. Written as DNA, the CDR3 is TGTGCCAGCAGCCAGGGGACCCCTTTGGCTTTCTTT.

The chain is built from TRBV11-3 and TRBJ1-5; possibly TRBD1 for D (5 bases). V gave up 0 bases and J gave up 4 bases, with 10 bases separating them. Germline assignment: CDR1 SGHNT and CDR2 YENEEA. The CDR3 loop spans 15 amino acids. CDR3 sequence: CASSLDSGENQPQHF. Written as DNA, the CDR3 is TGTGCCAGCAGCTTAGATTCGGGGGAAAATCAGCCCCAGCATTTT.

J is TRBJ2-2 and V is TRBV7-9; TRBD2 might be the D (7 bases). The CDR3 has 17 amino acids. Per the germline V gene, CDR1 is SEHNR and CDR2 is FQNEAQ (reference sequence). Trimming left V 7 bases short and J 6 bases short, with 24 bases between. The CDR3: CASNTRGGHPGAGELFF. Here the CDR3 DNA reads TGTGCCAGCAACACAAGGGGGGGTCATCCGGGAGCCGGGGAGCTGTTTTTT.

This chain connects TRBV19 to TRBJ1-1; unclear D gene. The germline V gene encodes CDR1 LNHDA and CDR2 SQIVND (reference sequence). Trimming took off 2 bases at V and 1 base at J, with 5 bases between the two ends. The CDR3 has 13 residues. CDR3 nucleotides: TGTGCCAGTAGTATACAGGAGAACACTGAAGCTTTCTTT. It encodes CASSIQENTEAFF. Variable domain in full (rest from reference TRBV19 and TRBJ1-1): DGGITQSPKYLFRKEGQNVTLSCEQNLNHDAMYWYRQDPGQGLRLIYYSQIVNDFQKGDIAEGYSVSREKKESFPLTVTSAQKNPTAFYLCASSIQENTEAFFGQGTRLTVV.

A note on this clone: Other DNA sequences from this sample encode an identical CDR3 as well. V and J are TRBV3-1 (or the pseudogene TRBV3-2) and TRBJ2-5; 12 positions match TRBD2. Per germline, CDR1 LGHDT and CDR2 YNNKEL (reference sequence). The CDR3 has 18 residues. Trimming at V came to 1 base and at J to 0 bases, leaving 6 bases not matched to a gene. This chain's CDR3 is CASSQVLAGGPYQETQYF. The DNA for the CDR3 is TGTGCCAGCAGCCAAGTACTAGCGGGGGGACCCTACCAAGAGACCCAGTACTTC.

The rearrangement links TRBV11-1 to TRBJ1-4; perhaps TRBD1 as D (5 bases). CDR1 and CDR2 (germline): SGHAT, FQDESV (reference sequence). Trimming cost V 3 bases and J 7 bases, with 15 bases left between them. This CDR3 has 15 residues. DNA of the CDR3: TGTGCCAGCAGCTTGGCTCAGGGCGGGAGTGAAAAACTGTTTTTT. As protein: CASSLAQGGSEKLFF.

The rearrangement uses TRBV5-1 and TRBJ2-7, with a tentative D call TRBD1 (6 bases). Trimming stripped 4 bases from V and 2 bases from J, with 16 bases between. The CDR3 runs 15 residues. The germline gives CDR1 SGHRS, CDR2 YFSETQ. The DNA of the CDR3 is TGCGCCAGCAGCGCCAAACAGGGCTCGACCTACGAGCAGTACTTC. Translated: CASSAKQGSTYEQYF.

The chain combines TRBV9 with TRBJ2-3; a possible D gene is TRBD1 (5 bases). Germline CDR1 reads SGDLS; CDR2 reads YYNGEE. V was pared by 0 bases and J by 8 bases, with 13 bases between. This CDR3 has 14 amino acids. As DNA, the CDR3 is TGTGCCAGCAGCGTAGATTACTCTGGGGCTACGCAGTATTTT. Translation gives CASSVDYSGATQYF.

The V gene is TRBV14, the J gene TRBJ1-4; unclear D gene. The CDR3 length is 14 residues. V lost 4 bases, J lost 5 bases, and 11 bases lay in between. Germline V gene lookup returns CDR1 SGHDN and CDR2 FVKESK. The CDR3 DNA sequence: TGTGCCAGCAGCCGGCACACGCCGAATGAAAAACTGTTTTTT. Amino acids: CASSRHTPNEKLFF.

This chain joins TRBV7-9 and TRBJ2-2; D is possibly TRBD2 (6 bases). The CDR3 runs 13 residues. The V gene lost 10 bases and the J gene lost 1 base, with 10 bases spanning the gap. Germline V gene sequence: CDR1 SEHNR, CDR2 FQNEAQ (reference sequence). In nucleotides, the CDR3 is TGTGCCATAGAGGGAGGGAACACCGGGGAGCTGTTTTTT. It specifies CAIEGGNTGELFF.

J is TRBJ1-3 and V is TRBV7-6; D is undetermined. Trimming left V 0 bases short and J 4 bases short, with 13 bases between. In germline, CDR1 is SGHVS, CDR2 FNYEAQ. This CDR3 is built from 16 residues. DNA of the CDR3: TGTGCCAGCAGCTTAGCGCAACAGTATTCCGGAAACACCATATATTTT. Its translation is CASSLAQQYSGNTIYF.

The chain couples TRBV2 to TRBJ2-5, with TRBD2 identical over 7 bases. With V trimmed by 7 bases and J by 2 bases, 10 bases remained unmatched. CDR1 SNHLY and CDR2 FYNNEI come from the germline V gene. The CDR3 sequence is 15 residues long. The CDR3 nucleotides read TGTGCCAGCAATGGGAGGGGTTGGGGGCAAGAGACCCAGTACTTC. Translated, it gives CASNGRGWGQETQYF.

This chain connects TRBV19 to TRBJ2-5; D perhaps matches TRBD1 (6 bases). The CDR3 is made up of 17 amino acids. Germline lookup yields CDR1 LNHDA and CDR2 SQIVND (reference sequence). Trimming took off 6 bases at V and 5 bases at J, with 25 bases between the two ends. CDR3 residues: CASSTNLVGNRAETQYF. DNA of the CDR3: TGTGCCAGTAGCACTAACCTAGTCGGGAACAGGGCGGAGACCCAGTACTTC.

This clone was detected a few times. The chain links TRBV4-3 to TRBJ1-1, with D perhaps matching TRBD1 (5 bases). V shed 0 bases and J shed 5 bases, with 16 bases lying between them. Looked up from germline, CDR1 is LGHNA and CDR2 is YSLEER. The CDR3 consists of 16 residues. The CDR3 DNA reads TGCGCCAGCAGCCAAGATTCCAGGGCCCCAGGGACTGAAGCTTTCTTT. As protein: CASSQDSRAPGTEAFF.

The chain is built from TRBV4-1 and TRBJ2-1, with 10 nucleotides matching TRBD2. In germline, CDR1 is MGHRA, CDR2 YSYEKL. The CDR3 covers 16 residues. V was clipped by 4 bases and J by 8 bases; unmatched bases: 11. This CDR3 is CASSPPLAGGRHEQFF. In DNA form, the CDR3 reads TGCGCCAGCAGCCCTCCCTTAGCGGGGGGCCGTCATGAGCAGTTCTTC.

J is TRBJ2-7 and V is TRBV7-3; 12 bases align to TRBD2. Germline V CDR1 and CDR2: SGHTA, FQGTGA. There are 13 residues in the CDR3. J gave up 7 bases and V 5 bases, and 3 bases lay outside the gene matches. The DNA of the CDR3 is TGTGCCAGCAGCATGACTAGCGGGGGTGAGCAGTACTTC. As protein: CASSMTSGGEQYF.

The CDR3 protein is CASSPGQGAFEKLFF. In DNA, the CDR3 is TGTGCCAGCTCACCGGGACAGGGGGCGTTTGAAAAACTGTTTTTT. The V gene is TRBV18, the J gene TRBJ1-4, with 12 bases matching TRBD1. The CDR3 spans 15 residues. CDR1 is KGHSH, CDR2 LQKENI, per germline. The J segment lost 7 bases and the V segment lost 3 bases, leaving 3 bases of the junction unmatched.

Details on this clone: Other nucleotide sequences from this sample produce the same CDR3. CDR3 protein: CAISEGQGYYGYTF. The CDR3 DNA sequence: TGTGCCATCAGTGAAGGGCAGGGATACTATGGCTACACCTTC. The rearrangement joins TRBV10-3 to TRBJ1-2, with D tentatively TRBD1 (5 bases). Trimming left V 3 bases short and J 3 bases short, with 11 bases between. This CDR3 spans 14 amino acids. Germline CDR1 reads ENHRY; CDR2 reads SYGVKD.